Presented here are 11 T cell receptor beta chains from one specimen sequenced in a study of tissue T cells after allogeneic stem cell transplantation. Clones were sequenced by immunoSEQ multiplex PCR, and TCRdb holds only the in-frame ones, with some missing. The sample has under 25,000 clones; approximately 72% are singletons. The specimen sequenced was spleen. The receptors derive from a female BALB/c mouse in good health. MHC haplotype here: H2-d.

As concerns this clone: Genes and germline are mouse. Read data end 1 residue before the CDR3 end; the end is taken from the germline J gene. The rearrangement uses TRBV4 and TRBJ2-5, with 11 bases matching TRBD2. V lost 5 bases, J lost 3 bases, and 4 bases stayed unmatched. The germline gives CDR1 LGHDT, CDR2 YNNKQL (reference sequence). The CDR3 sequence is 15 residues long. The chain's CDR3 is CASSPGLGGQDTQYF. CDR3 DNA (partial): TGTGCCAGCAGCCCCGGACTGGGGGGACAAGACACCCAGTAC.

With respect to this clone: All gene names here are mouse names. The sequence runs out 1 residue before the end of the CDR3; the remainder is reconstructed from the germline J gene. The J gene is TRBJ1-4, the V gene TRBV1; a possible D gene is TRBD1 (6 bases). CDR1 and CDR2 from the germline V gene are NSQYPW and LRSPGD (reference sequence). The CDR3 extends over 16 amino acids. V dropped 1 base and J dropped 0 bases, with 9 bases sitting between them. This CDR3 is CTCSAVRGISNERLFF. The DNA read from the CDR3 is TGCACCTGCAGTGCAGTCAGGGGAATTTCCAACGAAAGATTATTT.

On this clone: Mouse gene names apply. The CDR3 loop reads CASSQDVAGGIEQYF. CDR3 DNA, as far as it was read: TGTGCCAGCAGCCAAGATGTGGCTGGGGGGATTGAACAGTAC. The rearrangement uses TRBV2 and TRBJ2-7; 8 bases match TRBD2. The read stops 1 residue short of the end of the CDR3; the missing end is completed from the germline J gene. V dropped 0 bases and J dropped 6; count of bases not matched to a gene: 7. CDR1 LGHNA and CDR2 YSYQKL come from the germline V gene. There are 15 residues in the CDR3.

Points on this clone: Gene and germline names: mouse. CDR3 bases read: TGTGCCAGCAGCCAAGATCGGGCAGGGCCTAGTGCAGAAACGCTGTAT. Protein sequence: CASSQDRAGPSAETLY. The full-length CDR3 reads as CASSQDRAGPSAETLYF. The rearrangement joins TRBV5 to TRBJ2-3, with a possible D match to TRBD1 (5 bases). The read ends 1 residue before the CDR3 terminus; that terminus is restored from the germline J gene. The CDR3 is 17 amino acids. The germline CDR1 and CDR2 sequences are LGHNA and YNLKQL (reference sequence). Trimming shortened V by 0 bases and J by 0 bases, and 13 bases separated the two germline ends.

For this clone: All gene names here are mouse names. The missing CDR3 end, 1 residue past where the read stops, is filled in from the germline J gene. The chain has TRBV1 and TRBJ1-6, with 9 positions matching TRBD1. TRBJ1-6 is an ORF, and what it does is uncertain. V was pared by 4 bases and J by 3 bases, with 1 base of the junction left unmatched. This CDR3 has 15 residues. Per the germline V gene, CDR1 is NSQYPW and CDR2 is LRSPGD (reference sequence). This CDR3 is CTCSVTGGYNSPLYF. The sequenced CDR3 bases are TGCACCTGCAGTGTGACAGGGGGCTATAATTCGCCCCTCTAC.

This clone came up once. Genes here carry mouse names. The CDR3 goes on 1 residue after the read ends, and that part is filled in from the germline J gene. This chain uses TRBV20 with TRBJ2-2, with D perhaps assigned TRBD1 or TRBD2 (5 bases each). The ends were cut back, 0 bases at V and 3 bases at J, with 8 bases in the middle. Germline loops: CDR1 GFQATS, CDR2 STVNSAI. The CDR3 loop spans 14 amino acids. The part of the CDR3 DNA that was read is TGTGGTGCTAGGGAAGCGGGGGACACCGGGCAGCTCTAC. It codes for CGAREAGDTGQLY. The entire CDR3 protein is CGAREAGDTGQLYF.

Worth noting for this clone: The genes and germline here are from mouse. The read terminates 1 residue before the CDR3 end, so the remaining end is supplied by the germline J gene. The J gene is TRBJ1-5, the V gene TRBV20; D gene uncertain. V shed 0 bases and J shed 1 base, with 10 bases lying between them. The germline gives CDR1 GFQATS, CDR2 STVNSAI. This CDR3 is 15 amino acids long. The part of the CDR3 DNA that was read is TGTGGTGCTAGGGATCGAACATCGAACAACCAGGCTCCGCTT. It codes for CGARDRTSNNQAPL. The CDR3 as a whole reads CGARDRTSNNQAPLF.

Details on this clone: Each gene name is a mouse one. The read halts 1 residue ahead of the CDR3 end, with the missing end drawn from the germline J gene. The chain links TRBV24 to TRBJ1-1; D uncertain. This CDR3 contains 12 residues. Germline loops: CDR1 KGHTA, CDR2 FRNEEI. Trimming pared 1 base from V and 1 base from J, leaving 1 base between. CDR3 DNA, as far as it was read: TGTGCCAGCAGTCTGTGGAACACAGAAGTCTTC. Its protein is CASSLWNTEVF. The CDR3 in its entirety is CASSLWNTEVFF.

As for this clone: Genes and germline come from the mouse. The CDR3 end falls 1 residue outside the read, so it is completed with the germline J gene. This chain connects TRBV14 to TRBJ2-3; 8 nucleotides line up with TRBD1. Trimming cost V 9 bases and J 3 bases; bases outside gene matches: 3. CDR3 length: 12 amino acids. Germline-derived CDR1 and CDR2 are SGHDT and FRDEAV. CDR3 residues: CATTGDAETLYF. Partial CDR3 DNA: TGTGCCACGACAGGGGACGCAGAAACGCTGTAT. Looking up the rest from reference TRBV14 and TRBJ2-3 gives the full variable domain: EAGVTQSPRYAVLQEGQAVSFWCDPISGHDTLYWYQQPRDQGPQLLVYFRDEAVIDNSQLPSDRFSAVRPKGTNSTLKIQSAKQGDTATYLCATTGDAETLYFGSGTRLTVL.

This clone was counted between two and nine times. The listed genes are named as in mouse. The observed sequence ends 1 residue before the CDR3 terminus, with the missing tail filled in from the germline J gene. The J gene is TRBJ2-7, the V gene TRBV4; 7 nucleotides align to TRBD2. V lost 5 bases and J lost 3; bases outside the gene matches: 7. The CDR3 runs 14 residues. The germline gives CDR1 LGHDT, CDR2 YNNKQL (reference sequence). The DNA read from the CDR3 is TGTGCCAGCAGCCCCCGACTGGGTAGCTATGAACAGTAC. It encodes CASSPRLGSYEQY. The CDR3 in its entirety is CASSPRLGSYEQYF.

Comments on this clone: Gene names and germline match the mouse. The CDR3 protein is CASSQQGQYQAPLF. The sequenced CDR3 bases are TGTGCCAGCTCCCAGCAGGGTCAGTACCAGGCTCCGCTT. V and J are TRBV14 and TRBJ1-5; perhaps TRBD1 as D (5 bases). From the germline J gene comes the end of the CDR3, since the read stops 1 residue before it. CDR3 length equals 14 residues. Germline V gene data show CDR1 as SGHDT and CDR2 as FRDEAV. The V end was cut by 7 bases, the J end by 5 bases, with 16 bases between.